One and the same sample provided the 25 T cell receptor beta chains below, sequenced in a study of T cells in Graves' hyperthyroidism and ophthalmopathy. Amplified TCR beta CDR3 regions came from RNA transcripts. The HTBI primer set drove a first-round RT-PCR of the TCR CDR3. TCRdb processed the multiplex PCR reads anew with MiXCR; each CDR3 protein has one entry. The sample consists of around 570,000 distinct CDR3 sequences, roughly 21% of them appearing once. The sample consisted of blood. Receptors were obtained from a man between 35 and 55 years old with Graves' ophthalmopathy.

Only a few counts were recorded for this clonotype. The CDR3: CASSRTLDSYEQYF. CDR3 bases: TGCGCCAGCAGCCGGACACTAGACTCCTACGAGCAGTACTTC. V and J are TRBV5-1 and TRBJ2-7; D tentatively reads TRBD1 or TRBD2 (5 bases each). The V end was cut by 4 bases, the J end by 0 bases, with 11 bases between. Germline CDR1 SGHRS, CDR2 YFSETQ. The CDR3 consists of 14 residues.

The table lists this clonotype with a few counts. The V call is TRBV12-3 or TRBV12-4, the J call TRBJ1-4; D might be TRBD1 (6 bases). The length of the CDR3 is 15 residues. Trimming stripped 8 bases from V and 3 bases from J, with 16 bases between. CDR3 coding DNA: TGTGCCAGCCTCTCGGTGAGGGGGGCTAATGAAAAACTGTTTTTT. This translates into CASLSVRGANEKLFF.

The chain employs TRBV10-3 and TRBJ2-5; a possible D gene is TRBD1 (5 bases). V lost 6 bases and J lost 5, with 13 bases in between. Germline V lookup: CDR1 ENHRY, CDR2 SYGVKD. This CDR3 contains 13 residues. As DNA, the CDR3 is TGTGCCATCAGGGAAAGGGGATTCGAGACCCAGTACTTC. Its protein is CAIRERGFETQYF.

There are a few counts of this clonotype. This sequence joins TRBV7-8 and TRBJ2-7, with 12 bases lining up with TRBD2. Germline assignment: CDR1 SGHVS and CDR2 FQNEAQ. The CDR3 contains 16 residues. The V segment lost 3 bases and the J segment 4 bases; nucleotides outside the gene matches: 7. The CDR3 loop is CASSFAGTSGPYEQYF. DNA for the CDR3: TGTGCCAGCAGCTTCGCCGGGACTAGCGGGCCATACGAGCAGTACTTC.

With regard to this clonotype: Given a much more abundant clone one base away, this may be a read error. The chain couples TRBV7-3 to TRBJ1-1; tentatively, D is TRBD1 (6 bases). The CDR3 totals 13 residues. Germline CDR1 SGHTA, CDR2 FQGTGA. CDR3 residues: CAGSPQGDTEAFF. CDR3 bases: TGTGCCGGCAGCCCACAGGGAGACACTGAAGCTTTCTTT.

The CDR3 region has the DNA TGTGCCAGCAGCCAGGTCCCAGCTAGCACAGATACGCAGTATTTT. Amino acids: CASSQVPASTDTQYF. V gene TRBV3-1 combines with J gene TRBJ2-3, with D unclear. The CDR3 consists of 15 residues. Trimming took 3 bases from V and 0 from J, leaving 10 bases between them. CDR1 is LGHDT, CDR2 YNNKEL, per germline (reference sequence).

In this sample, this clonotype turned up many times. This chain connects TRBV2 to TRBJ2-7; TRBD1 matches 9 bases. With 5 bases clipped from V and 3 bases from J, the junction kept 8 bases outside the gene matches. The germline CDR1 and CDR2 sequences are SNHLY and FYNNEI. The CDR3 is made up of 15 amino acids. DNA for the CDR3: TGTGCCAGCAGTTCCCAGGGACAGGGACTCTACGAGCAGTACTTC. Protein: CASSSQGQGLYEQYF.

Comment on this clonotype: Given a much more abundant clone one base away, this may be a read error. This chain connects TRBV10-3 to TRBJ2-7, with D perhaps matching TRBD1 or TRBD2 (5 bases each). The germline V gene encodes CDR1 ENHRY and CDR2 SYGVKD. This CDR3 comprises 15 residues. DNA of the CDR3: TGTGCCATCAGGGAGGACATATCTAGCTCCTGCGAGCAGTACTTC. It yields the protein CAIREDISSSCEQYF.

This rearrangement joins TRBV18 to TRBJ1-2, with D uncertain. This CDR3 contains 16 residues. Germline CDR1 and CDR2: KGHSH and LQKENI. V dropped 0 bases and J dropped 8 bases, with 19 bases sitting between them. CDR3 coding DNA: TGTGCCAGCTCACCACCGGGTAAATGGCGTCCGGAAGGCTACACCTTC. Its protein is CASSPPGKWRPEGYTF.

The V gene is TRBV6-5, the J gene TRBJ2-7; TRBD1 aligns across 9 bases. Trimming took 0 bases from V and 3 from J; bases not matched to a gene: 3. Germline V CDR1 and CDR2: MNHEY, SVGAGI. This CDR3 is 15 amino acids long. Written as DNA, the CDR3 is TGTGCCAGCAGTTACTCGGGACAGGGCGTCTACGAGCAGTACTTC. Amino acids: CASSYSGQGVYEQYF.

A remark on this clonotype: One base away lies a much larger clone, so this may be a sequencing read error. The chain has TRBV12-3 or TRBV12-4 and TRBJ2-5; TRBD2 might be the D (7 bases). The CDR3 runs to 14 residues. The CDR3 bases are TGTGCCAGCACCTGGGGGGGCGGCGAAGAGACCCGGTACTTC. It yields the protein CASTWGGGEETRYF.

This clonotype has just a few counts. A read error may explain this, as a much larger clone is one base away. The chain uses TRBV5-6 and TRBJ2-5; D gene ambiguous. Germline V CDR1 and CDR2: SGHDT, YYEEEE. The CDR3 length is 12 residues. The CDR3 spells CANSIRRETQYF. CDR3 bases: TGTGCCAACAGCATCCGACGGGAGACCCAGTACTTC. Filled out from reference TRBV5-6 and TRBJ2-5, the complete variable domain reads DAGVTQSPTHLIKTRGQQVTLRCSPKSGHDTVSWYQQALGQGPQFIFQYYEEEERQRGNFPDRFSGHQFPNYSSELNVNALLLGDSALYLCANSIRRETQYFGPGTRLLVL.

This clonotype has at least ten counts. The V call is TRBV6-1, the J call TRBJ1-2; the D gene is possibly TRBD1 (5 bases). The length of the CDR3 is 15 residues. V lost 5 bases to trimming and J lost 4 bases, with 17 bases between them. Germline CDR1 and CDR2: MNHNS and SASEGT. DNA of the CDR3: TGTGCCAGCAGTCCGCAGGGAGGACTAGGCTATGGCTACACCTTC. Translated, it gives CASSPQGGLGYGYTF.

The chain joins TRBV7-9 to TRBJ2-7; the match to TRBD2 covers 7 bases. CDR3 length: 15 residues. The trim removed 5 bases at V and 2 bases at J, leaving 9 bases unmatched. Germline CDR1 is SEHNR and CDR2 is FQNEAQ (reference sequence). CDR3 residues: CASSPGLAAAYEQYF. The CDR3 bases are TGTGCCAGCAGCCCGGGGCTAGCGGCCGCCTACGAGCAGTACTTC.

The gene calls are TRBV6-2 or TRBV6-3 and TRBJ1-2; 7 bases are a match to TRBD1. V lost 0 bases to trimming and J lost 7 bases; unmatched junction nucleotides: 5. Germline V gene data show CDR1 as MNHEY and CDR2 as SVGEGT. CDR3 length: 14 residues. The CDR3 loop reads CASSYSRGGSGYTF. The DNA for the CDR3 is TGTGCCAGCAGTTACTCCCGAGGGGGCTCTGGCTACACCTTC.

This clonotype has ten or more counts. J is TRBJ2-7 and V is TRBV5-1; 8 nucleotides align to TRBD2. The junction had 10 bases not matched to a gene; V was cut back by 5 bases and J by 6 bases. The germline CDR1 and CDR2 sequences are SGHRS and YFSETQ. There are 14 residues in the CDR3. In nucleotides, the CDR3 is TGCGCCAGCAGGCAAACGGGAGGGCCATTCGAGCAGTACTTC. Its protein product is CASRQTGGPFEQYF.

The rearrangement links TRBV24-1 to TRBJ2-2; TRBD2 is a possible D gene (5 bases). V shed 2 bases and J shed 7 bases, with 10 bases lying between them. Looked up from germline, CDR1 is KGHDR and CDR2 is SFDVKD. There are 14 residues in the CDR3. CDR3: CATSDSSLGGELFF. CDR3 DNA sequence: TGTGCCACCAGTGATTCCTCACTAGGCGGGGAGCTGTTTTTT.

This chain links TRBV19 with TRBJ1-2; no reliable D call. Deletions cut 7 bases from V and 8 bases from J, with 17 bases between. Germline assignment: CDR1 LNHDA and CDR2 SQIVND (reference sequence). This CDR3 comprises 13 residues. Here the CDR3 reads CASTTQPVSGYTF. CDR3 DNA sequence: TGTGCCAGTACCACCCAGCCGGTTTCCGGCTACACCTTC.

This clonotype was picked up many times. The genes are TRBV11-1 and TRBJ2-7; the D gene is possibly TRBD2 (5 bases). Germline lookup yields CDR1 SGHAT and CDR2 FQDESV (reference sequence). Trimming took off 5 bases at V and 3 bases at J, with 11 bases between the two ends. The CDR3 contains 13 residues. The CDR3 sequence is CASSPRRVYEQYF. In DNA, the CDR3 is TGTGCCAGCAGCCCCCGGCGGGTCTACGAGCAGTACTTC. Based on the CDR3 plus reference TRBV11-1 and TRBJ2-7, the full variable domain is EAEVAQSPRYKITEKSQAVAFWCDPISGHATLYWYRQILGQGPELLVQFQDESVVDDSQLPKDRFSAERLKGVDSTLKIQPAELGDSAMYLCASSPRRVYEQYFGPGTRLTVT.

The sample holds a few counts of this clonotype. The chain combines TRBV12-3 or TRBV12-4 with TRBJ2-7, with D perhaps matching TRBD1 or TRBD2 (5 bases each). This CDR3 is 14 amino acids long. Trimming stripped 6 bases from V and 5 bases from J, with 17 bases between. The CDR3 DNA reads as TGTGCCAGCAGGCGTACCGGGACCCTGGACGAGCAGTACTTC. Translating it yields CASRRTGTLDEQYF.

At least ten counts were recorded for this clonotype. This rearrangement joins TRBV20-1 to TRBJ1-1; D may be TRBD1 (5 bases). The CDR3 length is 14 residues. Trimming cost V 1 base and J 7 bases, with 16 bases left between them. CDR1 and CDR2 from the germline V gene are DFQATT and SNEGSKA (reference sequence). CDR3 protein: CSARGMVGVREAFF. The CDR3 DNA reads as TGCAGTGCTAGAGGGATGGTGGGGGTACGTGAAGCTTTCTTT.

This clonotype has a handful of counts. J is TRBJ2-3 and V is TRBV5-4; maybe TRBD1 (5 bases). CDR3 length: 13 amino acids. Germline values: CDR1 SGHNT, CDR2 YYREEE (reference sequence). Deletions cut 4 bases from V and 5 bases from J, with 11 bases between. CDR3 nucleotide sequence: TGTGCCAGCAGCCACCCGGACAAAGATACGCAGTATTTT. It translates to CASSHPDKDTQYF.

This clonotype was seen more than once but under ten times. This rearrangement joins TRBV29-1 to TRBJ2-5; a possible D gene is TRBD2 (5 bases). Trimming left V 6 bases short and J 0 bases short, with 8 bases between. There are 12 residues in the CDR3. Germline V gene lookup returns CDR1 SQVTM and CDR2 ANQGSEA. CDR3 DNA: TGCAGCGTAGCGGTAGACCAAGAGACCCAGTACTTC. Its translation: CSVAVDQETQYF.

There are many counts of this clonotype. V and J are TRBV2 and TRBJ2-1, with D unclear. Per germline, CDR1 SNHLY and CDR2 FYNNEI. The CDR3 is made up of 13 amino acids. Deletions cut 1 base from V and 5 bases from J, with 6 bases between. The chain's CDR3 is CASSEVRNNEQFF. The CDR3 DNA sequence: TGTGCCAGCAGTGAAGTACGGAACAATGAGCAGTTCTTC. Drawing the rest from reference TRBV2 and TRBJ2-1, the complete variable domain is EPEVTQTPSHQVTQMGQEVILRCVPISNHLYFYWYRQILGQKVEFLVSFYNNEISEKSEIFDDQFSVERPDGSNFTLKIRSTKLEDSAMYFCASSEVRNNEQFFGPGTRLTVL.

This clonotype was seen more than once but under ten times. This sequence joins TRBV6-5 and TRBJ2-3, with a weak D call TRBD1 (6 bases). Between the trimmed V and J ends, which lost 2 bases and 0 bases, there was a span of 12 bases. Germline V CDR1 and CDR2: MNHEY, SVGAGI. The CDR3 runs to 16 residues. CDR3 nucleotide sequence: TGTGCCAGCAGTTACGGGGTCGACAGGAGCACAGATACGCAGTATTTT. Protein product: CASSYGVDRSTDTQYF.